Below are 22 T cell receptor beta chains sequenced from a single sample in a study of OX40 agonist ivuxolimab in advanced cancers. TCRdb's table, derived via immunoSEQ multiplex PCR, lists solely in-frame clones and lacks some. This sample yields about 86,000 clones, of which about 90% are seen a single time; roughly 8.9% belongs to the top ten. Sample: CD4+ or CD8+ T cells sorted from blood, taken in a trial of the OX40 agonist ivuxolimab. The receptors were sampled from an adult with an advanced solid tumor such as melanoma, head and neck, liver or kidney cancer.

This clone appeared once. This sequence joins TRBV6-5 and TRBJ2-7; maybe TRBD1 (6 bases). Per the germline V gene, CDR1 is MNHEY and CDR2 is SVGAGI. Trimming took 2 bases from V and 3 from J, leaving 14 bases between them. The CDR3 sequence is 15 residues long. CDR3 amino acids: CASSYLRDNFYEQYF. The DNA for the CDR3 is TGTGCCAGCAGTTACCTCCGGGACAACTTCTACGAGCAGTACTTC.

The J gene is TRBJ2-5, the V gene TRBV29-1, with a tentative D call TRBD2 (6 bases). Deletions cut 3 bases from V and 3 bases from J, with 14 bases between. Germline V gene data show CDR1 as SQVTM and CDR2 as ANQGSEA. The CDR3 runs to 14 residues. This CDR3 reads CSVEEGLSEETQYF. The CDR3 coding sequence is TGCAGCGTTGAGGAGGGACTCTCAGAAGAGACCCAGTACTTC.

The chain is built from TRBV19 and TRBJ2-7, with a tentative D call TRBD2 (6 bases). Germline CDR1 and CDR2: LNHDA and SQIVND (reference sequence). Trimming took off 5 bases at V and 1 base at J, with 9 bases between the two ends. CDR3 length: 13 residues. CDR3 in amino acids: CASSAGPSYEQYF. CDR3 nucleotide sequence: TGTGCCAGTAGTGCGGGGCCATCCTACGAGCAGTACTTC.

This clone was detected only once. This CDR3 reads CASSLAPLAGVGSDTQYF. DNA of the CDR3: TGCGCCAGCAGCTTGGCCCCCCTAGCGGGGGTAGGGTCCGATACGCAGTATTTT. The chain uses TRBV5-1 and TRBJ2-3, with 10 bases matching TRBD2. There are 18 residues in the CDR3. The V gene end was trimmed by 0 bases and the J gene end by 6 bases; junction bases not matched to a gene: 13. Germline CDR1 and CDR2: SGHRS and YFSETQ.

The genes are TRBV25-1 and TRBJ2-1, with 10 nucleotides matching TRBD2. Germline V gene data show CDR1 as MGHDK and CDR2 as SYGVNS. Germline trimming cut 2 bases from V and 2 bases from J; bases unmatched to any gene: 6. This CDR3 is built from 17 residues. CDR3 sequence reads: CASSEKSGRGTYNEQFF. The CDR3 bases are TGTGCCAGCAGTGAAAAGAGCGGGAGGGGAACCTACAATGAGCAGTTCTTC.

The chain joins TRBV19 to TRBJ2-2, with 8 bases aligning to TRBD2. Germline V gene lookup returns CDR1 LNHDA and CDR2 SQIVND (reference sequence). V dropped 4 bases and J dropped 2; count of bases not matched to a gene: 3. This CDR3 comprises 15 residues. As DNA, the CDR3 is TGTGCCAGTAGTACGGGACTAGGTAACACCGGGGAGCTGTTTTTT. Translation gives CASSTGLGNTGELFF.

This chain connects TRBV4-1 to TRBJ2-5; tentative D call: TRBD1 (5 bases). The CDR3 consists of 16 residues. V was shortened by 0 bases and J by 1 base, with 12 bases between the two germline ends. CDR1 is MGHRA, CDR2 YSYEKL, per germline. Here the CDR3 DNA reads TGCGCCAGCAGCCAAGATAGGACACCTGGCCAAGAGACCCAGTACTTC. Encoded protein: CASSQDRTPGQETQYF.

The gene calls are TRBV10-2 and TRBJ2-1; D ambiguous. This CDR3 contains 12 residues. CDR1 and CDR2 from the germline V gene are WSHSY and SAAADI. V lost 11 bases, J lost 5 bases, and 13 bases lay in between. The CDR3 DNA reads TGCGCCCGACCCCGGGCCCACAATGAGCAGTTCTTC. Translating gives CARPRAHNEQFF.

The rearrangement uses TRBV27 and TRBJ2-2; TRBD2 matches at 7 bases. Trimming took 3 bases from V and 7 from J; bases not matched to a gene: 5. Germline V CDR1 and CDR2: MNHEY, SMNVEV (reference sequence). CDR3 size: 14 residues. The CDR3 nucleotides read TGTGCCAGCAGTTTCCCTAGCGGAAGCGGGGAGCTGTTTTTT. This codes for CASSFPSGSGELFF.

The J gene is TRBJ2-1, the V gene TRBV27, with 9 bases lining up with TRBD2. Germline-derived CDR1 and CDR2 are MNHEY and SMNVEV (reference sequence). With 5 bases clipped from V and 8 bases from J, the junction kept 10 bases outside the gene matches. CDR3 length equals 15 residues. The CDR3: CASSEVAGEVHEQFF. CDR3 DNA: TGTGCCAGCAGTGAAGTAGCGGGAGAGGTCCATGAGCAGTTCTTC.

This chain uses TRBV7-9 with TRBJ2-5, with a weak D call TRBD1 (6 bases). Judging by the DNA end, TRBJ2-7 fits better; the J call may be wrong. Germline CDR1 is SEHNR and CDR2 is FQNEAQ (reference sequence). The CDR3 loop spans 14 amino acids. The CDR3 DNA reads TGTGCCAGCAGCCCTCTCACAGGGAAGGGCGAGCAGTACTTC. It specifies CASSPLTGKGEQYF.

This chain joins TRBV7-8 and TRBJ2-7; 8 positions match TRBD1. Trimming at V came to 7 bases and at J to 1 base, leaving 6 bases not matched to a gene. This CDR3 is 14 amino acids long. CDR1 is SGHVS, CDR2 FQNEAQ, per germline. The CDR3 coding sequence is TGTGCCAGCACCCAAACAGGGGGTTCCTACGAGCAGTACTTC. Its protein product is CASTQTGGSYEQYF.

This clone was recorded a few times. The chain's CDR3 is CASSYTGAGNTIYF. In DNA form, the CDR3 reads TGTGCCAGCAGCTATACAGGGGCTGGAAACACCATATATTTT. V gene TRBV7-9 combines with J gene TRBJ1-3; 7 bases map to TRBD1. CDR1 and CDR2 (germline): SEHNR, FQNEAQ (reference sequence). J gave up 2 bases and V 4 bases, and 2 bases lay outside the gene matches. This CDR3 has 14 residues. The full variable domain, with the rest looked up from reference TRBV7-9 and TRBJ1-3, is DTGVSQNPRHKITKRGQNVTFRCDPISEHNRLYWYRQTLGQGPEFLTYFQNEAQLEKSRLLSDRFSAERPKGSFSTLEIQRTEQGDSAMYLCASSYTGAGNTIYFGEGSWLTVV.

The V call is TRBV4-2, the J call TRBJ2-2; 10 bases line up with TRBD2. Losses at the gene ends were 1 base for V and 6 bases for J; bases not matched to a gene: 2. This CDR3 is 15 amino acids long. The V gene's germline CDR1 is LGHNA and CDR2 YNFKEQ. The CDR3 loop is CASSQVLAGAGELFF. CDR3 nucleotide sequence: TGTGCCAGCAGCCAAGTGCTAGCGGGAGCCGGGGAGCTGTTTTTT.

For the CDR3, the DNA is TGTGCCAGTAGTATGGGGTCAGTACTAGATACGCAGTATTTT. This encodes CASSMGSVLDTQYF. The chain recombines TRBV19 with TRBJ2-3; the D is unclear. Per the germline V gene, CDR1 is LNHDA and CDR2 is SQIVND (reference sequence). V shed 3 bases and J shed 5 bases, with 12 bases lying between them. The CDR3 loop spans 14 amino acids.

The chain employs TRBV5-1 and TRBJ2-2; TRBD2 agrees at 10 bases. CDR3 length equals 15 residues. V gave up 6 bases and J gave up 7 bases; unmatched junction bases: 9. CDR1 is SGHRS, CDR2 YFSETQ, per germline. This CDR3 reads CASTELAGSGGELFF. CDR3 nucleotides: TGCGCCAGCACGGAACTAGCGGGATCGGGCGGGGAGCTGTTTTTT.

The CDR3 here is CASSPGLAGGPDTGELFF. The CDR3 bases are TGTGCCAGCAGCCCCGGACTAGCGGGAGGGCCCGACACCGGGGAGCTGTTTTTT. The V and J genes are TRBV7-2 and TRBJ2-2; 15 bases fit TRBD2. This CDR3 has 18 residues. Trimming cost V 5 bases and J 3 bases; bases outside gene matches: 7. CDR1 SGHTA and CDR2 FQGNSA come from the germline V gene.

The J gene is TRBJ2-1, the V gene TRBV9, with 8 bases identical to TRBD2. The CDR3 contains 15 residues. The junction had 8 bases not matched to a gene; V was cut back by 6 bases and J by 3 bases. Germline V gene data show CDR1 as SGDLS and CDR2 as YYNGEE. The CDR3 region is CASNGPSGFYNEQFF. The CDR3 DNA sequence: TGTGCCAGCAACGGACCTAGCGGGTTCTACAATGAGCAGTTCTTC. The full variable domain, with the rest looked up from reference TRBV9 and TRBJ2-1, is DSGVTQTPKHLITATGQRVTLRCSPRSGDLSVYWYQQSLDQGLQFLIQYYNGEERAKGNILERFSAQQFPDLHSELNLSSLELGDSALYFCASNGPSGFYNEQFFGPGTRLTVL.

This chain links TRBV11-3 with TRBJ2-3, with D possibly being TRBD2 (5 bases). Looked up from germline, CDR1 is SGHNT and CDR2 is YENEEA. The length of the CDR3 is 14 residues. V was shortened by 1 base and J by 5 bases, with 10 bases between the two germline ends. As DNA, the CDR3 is TGTGCCAGCAGCTTAGTCCGGGGATTAGATACGCAGTATTTT. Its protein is CASSLVRGLDTQYF.

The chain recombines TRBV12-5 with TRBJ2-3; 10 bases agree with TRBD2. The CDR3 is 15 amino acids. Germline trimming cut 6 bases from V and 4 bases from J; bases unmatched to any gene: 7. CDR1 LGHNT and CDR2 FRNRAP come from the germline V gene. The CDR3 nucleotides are TGTGCTAGTGGGGCGGGGACTAGCGCCCCAGATACGCAGTATTTT. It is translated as CASGAGTSAPDTQYF.

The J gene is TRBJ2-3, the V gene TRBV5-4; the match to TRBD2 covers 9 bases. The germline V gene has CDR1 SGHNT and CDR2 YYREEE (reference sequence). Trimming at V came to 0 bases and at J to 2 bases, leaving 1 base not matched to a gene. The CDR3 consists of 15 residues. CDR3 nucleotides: TGTGCCAGCAGCTTGGGGACTAGCGACACAGATACGCAGTATTTT. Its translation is CASSLGTSDTDTQYF.

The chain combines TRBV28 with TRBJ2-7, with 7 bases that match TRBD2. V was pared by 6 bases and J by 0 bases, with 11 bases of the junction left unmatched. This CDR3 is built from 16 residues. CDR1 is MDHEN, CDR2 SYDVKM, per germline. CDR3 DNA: TGTGCCAGCAGGGACCTGGGGGGGGTCAGCTCCTACGAGCAGTACTTC. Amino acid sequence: CASRDLGGVSSYEQYF.